Presented here are 21 T cell receptor beta chains from one specimen sequenced in a study of blood T cell repertoires in COVID-19. Clones were sequenced by immunoSEQ multiplex PCR, and TCRdb holds only the in-frame ones, with some missing. This sample has approximately 84,000 clones; about 80% occur once, and the top ten carry around 5%. Sequenced sample: peripheral blood. Every receptor here comes from a man aged 50-59 years with active or convalescent COVID-19.

The chain carries TRBV6-5 and TRBJ2-3; 11 bases match TRBD2. This CDR3 is built from 12 residues. The ends lost 8 bases at V and 10 bases at J; junction bases unmatched: 5. Germline V lookup: CDR1 MNHEY, CDR2 SVGAGI. The CDR3 spells CASGLAGLAQYF. The CDR3 bases are TGTGCCAGCGGACTAGCGGGTTTGGCGCAGTATTTT.

This clone was found once. V gene TRBV7-9 combines with J gene TRBJ2-3, with D unresolved. The CDR3 extends over 12 amino acids. Germline V lookup: CDR1 SEHNR, CDR2 FQNEAQ (reference sequence). V lost 6 bases to trimming and J lost 2 bases, with 6 bases between them. CDR3 nucleotide sequence: TGTGCCAGCAGGCCCTACACAGATACGCAGTATTTT. Encoded protein: CASRPYTDTQYF.

The chain is built from TRBV19 and TRBJ1-4; D perhaps matches TRBD1 (6 bases). V was shortened by 4 bases and J by 10 bases, with 22 bases between the two germline ends. Germline V gives CDR1 LNHDA, CDR2 SQIVND (reference sequence). The CDR3 is 16 residues long. CDR3 sequence reads: CASSTGSGHLTGKLFF. In DNA, the CDR3 is TGTGCCAGTAGTACCGGGTCGGGACACCTAACCGGAAAACTGTTTTTT.

Many counts were recorded for this clone. The V call is TRBV18, the J call TRBJ2-5; 9 bases agree with TRBD1. The germline CDR1 and CDR2 sequences are KGHSH and LQKENI. The V segment lost 4 bases and the J segment 5 bases; nucleotides outside the gene matches: 8. This CDR3 spans 15 amino acids. The CDR3 DNA reads as TGTGCCAGCTCACAACAACAGGGGGCCGGGGAGACCCAGTACTTC. Its translation: CASSQQQGAGETQYF.

The chain recombines TRBV29-1 with TRBJ1-2, with 9 nucleotides matching TRBD1. CDR1 and CDR2 from the germline V gene are SQVTM and ANQGSEA. The V and J ends lost 3 bases and 2 bases, in that order; junction bases with no gene match: 7. The CDR3 has 15 residues. The CDR3 DNA follows: TGCAGCGTTGACCAAGGGACAGGGCGGAACTATGGCTACACCTTC. Translated, it gives CSVDQGTGRNYGYTF.

The chain uses TRBV12-5 and TRBJ2-7; tentatively, D is TRBD1 (5 bases). The V gene lost 8 bases and the J gene lost 2 bases, with 16 bases spanning the gap. Germline loops: CDR1 LGHNT, CDR2 FRNRAP. The CDR3 sequence is 14 residues long. In DNA form, the CDR3 reads TGTGCTAGTTCCCTTCGCCAACAGGCCTACGAGCAGTACTTC. It yields the protein CASSLRQQAYEQYF.

CDR3 amino acids: CAWSGLAGTPHNEQFF. The CDR3 nucleotides read TGTGCCTGGAGTGGACTAGCGGGTACCCCCCACAATGAGCAGTTCTTC. The chain carries TRBV30 and TRBJ2-1; TRBD2 agrees at 10 bases. Trimming took 1 base from V and 5 from J; bases not matched to a gene: 8. The CDR3 contains 16 residues. Germline V gene data show CDR1 as GTSNPN and CDR2 as SVGIG (reference sequence).

This chain uses TRBV5-1 with TRBJ2-5; TRBD1 is a possible D gene (5 bases). Trimming removed 2 bases at V and 5 bases at J, with 10 bases between. The length of the CDR3 is 13 residues. Germline assignment: CDR1 SGHRS and CDR2 YFSETQ. The CDR3 DNA follows: TGCGCCAGCAGCTTAGGGGCACGGGAGACCCAGTACTTC. This encodes CASSLGARETQYF. Drawing the rest from reference TRBV5-1 and TRBJ2-5, the complete variable domain is KAGVTQTPRYLIKTRGQQVTLSCSPISGHRSVSWYQQTPGQGLQFLFEYFSETQRNKGNFPGRFSGRQFSNSRSEMNVSTLELGDSALYLCASSLGARETQYFGPGTRLLVL.

V usage is TRBV13 and J usage is TRBJ1-1, with D perhaps TRBD1 (5 bases). Trimming shortened V by 7 bases and J by 8 bases, and 11 bases separated the two germline ends. Per the germline V gene, CDR1 is PRHDT and CDR2 is FYEKMQ (reference sequence). CDR3 length equals 11 residues. In DNA form, the CDR3 reads TGTGCCAGCACCCGGGGGAGCGAAGCTTTCTTT. This sequence encodes CASTRGSEAFF.

V is TRBV4-2 and J is TRBJ2-4, with TRBD2 identical over 10 bases. V dropped 4 bases and J dropped 6; count of bases not matched to a gene: 6. The length of the CDR3 is 15 residues. Per germline, CDR1 LGHNA and CDR2 YNFKEQ. For the CDR3, the DNA is TGTGCCAGCAGCCCTTCAGCGGGGGGGTTAAACATTCAGTACTTC. Translation gives CASSPSAGGLNIQYF.

The chain links TRBV27 to TRBJ1-6, with TRBD1 matching 7 bases. This CDR3 is 14 amino acids long. V trimming: 3 bases; J trimming: 7 bases; junction bases outside the gene matches: 3. Germline CDR1 MNHEY, CDR2 SMNVEV (reference sequence). In DNA form, the CDR3 reads TGTGCCAGCAGTTTTGGGACAGCAAATTCACCCCTCCACTTT. This codes for CASSFGTANSPLHF.

The V and J genes are TRBV12-3 or TRBV12-4 and TRBJ1-2, with no clear D. V gave up 6 bases and J gave up 8 bases, with 10 bases separating them. The CDR3 is 11 amino acids. The chain's CDR3 is CASREAGGYTF. In DNA form, the CDR3 reads TGTGCCAGCAGGGAGGCGGGGGGCTACACCTTC.

The CDR3 DNA follows: TGTGCCAGCAGTGAACAGGCGGCGGAGGAGTACTTC. Translated: CASSEQAAEEYF. The chain employs TRBV2 and TRBJ2-7; D possibly corresponds to TRBD2 (5 bases). V lost 2 bases to trimming and J lost 11 bases, with 13 bases between them. Germline lookup yields CDR1 SNHLY and CDR2 FYNNEI. The CDR3 runs 12 residues.

V and J are TRBV10-3 and TRBJ2-1, with TRBD2 matching over 16 bases. The length of the CDR3 is 14 residues. Germline loops: CDR1 ENHRY, CDR2 SYGVKD. V trimming: 6 bases; J trimming: 8 bases; junction bases outside the gene matches: 1. The DNA of the CDR3 is TGTGCCATCAGAGGGACTAGCGGGGGGGATGAGCAGTTCTTC. Its translation is CAIRGTSGGDEQFF.

The CDR3 DNA sequence: TGCAGCGGAGCTAGCACAGATACGCAGTATTTT. It specifies CSGASTDTQYF. The V and J genes are TRBV29-1 and TRBJ2-3, with D hard to call. Trimming pared 7 bases from V and 0 bases from J, leaving 5 bases between. The CDR3 has 11 amino acids. Germline V gene sequence: CDR1 SQVTM, CDR2 ANQGSEA.

The rearrangement joins TRBV2 to TRBJ2-3, with 13 bases aligning to TRBD2. Germline V CDR1 and CDR2: SNHLY, FYNNEI. This CDR3 has 17 amino acids. The V segment lost 4 bases and the J segment 5 bases; nucleotides outside the gene matches: 9. This CDR3 is CASSGIQLAGGQDTQYF. The CDR3, as DNA: TGTGCCAGCAGTGGTATCCAACTAGCGGGGGGGCAAGATACGCAGTATTTT.

V gene TRBV6-4 combines with J gene TRBJ2-3, with 9 bases fitting TRBD1. V lost 4 bases, J lost 2 bases, and 1 base stayed unmatched. The CDR3 totals 14 residues. Germline V gene data show CDR1 as MRHNA and CDR2 as SNTAGT. CDR3 sequence: CASSGTGDTDTQYF. As DNA, the CDR3 is TGTGCCAGCAGTGGGACAGGGGACACAGATACGCAGTATTTT.

The chain carries TRBV9 and TRBJ2-5; the D gene is possibly TRBD2 (5 bases). The germline V and J ends were trimmed by 3 bases and 1 base, with 13 bases remaining between them. There are 15 residues in the CDR3. Germline values: CDR1 SGDLS, CDR2 YYNGEE. Here the CDR3 reads CASSDGLAIQETQYF. The CDR3 DNA reads TGTGCCAGCAGCGACGGGCTAGCAATCCAAGAGACCCAGTACTTC.

V is TRBV6-5 and J is TRBJ2-1, with 10 bases identical to TRBD2. The germline gives CDR1 MNHEY, CDR2 SVGAGI. The CDR3 is 16 amino acids. Unmatched junction bases numbered 3, after V lost 0 bases and J lost 4 bases. The CDR3 coding sequence is TGTGCCAGCAGTTACTCGGATAGCGGGGGGTACAATGAGCAGTTCTTC. Translation gives CASSYSDSGGYNEQFF.

This clone was observed once. The chain links TRBV12-1 to TRBJ1-6; the DNA was not used to check the table's D call, TRBD1. TRBV12-1 corresponds to a pseudogene. The CDR3 totals 18 residues. CDR3 loop: CASSFGDRVTQKRSPLHF. The CDR3 DNA reads as TGTGCCAGCAGCTTTGGGGACAGGGTTACCCAAAAGAGATCACCCCTCCACTTT.

This chain connects TRBV21-1 to TRBJ2-1; TRBD2 is the table's D call, not checked against the DNA. TRBV21-1 is a documented pseudogene. This CDR3 comprises 17 residues. Here the CDR3 reads CASSKALGARLHNEQFF. In DNA, the CDR3 is TGTGCCAGCAGCAAAGCCCTGGGAGCCCGATTGCACAATGAGCAGTTCTTC.